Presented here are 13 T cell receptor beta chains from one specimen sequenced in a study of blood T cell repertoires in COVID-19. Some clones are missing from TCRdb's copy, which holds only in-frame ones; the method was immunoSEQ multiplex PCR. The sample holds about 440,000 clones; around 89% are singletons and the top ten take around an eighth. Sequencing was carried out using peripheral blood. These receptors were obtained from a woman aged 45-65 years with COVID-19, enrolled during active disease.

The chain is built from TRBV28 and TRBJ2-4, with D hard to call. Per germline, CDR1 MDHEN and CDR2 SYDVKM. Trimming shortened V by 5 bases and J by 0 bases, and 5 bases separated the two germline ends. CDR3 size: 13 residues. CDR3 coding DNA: TGTGCCAGCAGTCTACTAGCCAAAAACATTCAGTACTTC. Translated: CASSLLAKNIQYF.

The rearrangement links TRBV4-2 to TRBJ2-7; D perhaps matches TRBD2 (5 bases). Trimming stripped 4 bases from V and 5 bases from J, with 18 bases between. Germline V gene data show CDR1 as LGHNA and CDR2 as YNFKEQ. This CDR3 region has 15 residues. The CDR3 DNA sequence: TGTGCCAGCAGCCCCCTTCGGGGATCGGGCGACGAGCAGTACTTC. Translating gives CASSPLRGSGDEQYF.

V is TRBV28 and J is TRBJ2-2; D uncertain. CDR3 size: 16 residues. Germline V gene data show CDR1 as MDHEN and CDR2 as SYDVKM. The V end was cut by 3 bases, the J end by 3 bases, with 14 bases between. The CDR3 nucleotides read TGTGCCAGCAGTTTCCAATCGCGTCACGACACCGGGGAGCTGTTTTTT. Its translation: CASSFQSRHDTGELFF.

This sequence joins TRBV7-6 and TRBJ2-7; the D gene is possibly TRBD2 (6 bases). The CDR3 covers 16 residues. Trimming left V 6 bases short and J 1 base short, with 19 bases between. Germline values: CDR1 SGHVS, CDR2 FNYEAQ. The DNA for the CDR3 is TGTGCCAGCAGTCCAGAGGCCGGGACTTCTTCCTACGAGCAGTACTTC. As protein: CASSPEAGTSSYEQYF.

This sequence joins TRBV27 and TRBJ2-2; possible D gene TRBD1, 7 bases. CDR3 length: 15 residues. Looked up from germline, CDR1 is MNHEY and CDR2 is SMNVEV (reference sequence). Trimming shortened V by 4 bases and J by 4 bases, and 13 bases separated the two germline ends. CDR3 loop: CASSSNRGGTGELFF. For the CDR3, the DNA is TGTGCCAGCAGTTCCAACAGGGGAGGCACCGGGGAGCTGTTTTTT.

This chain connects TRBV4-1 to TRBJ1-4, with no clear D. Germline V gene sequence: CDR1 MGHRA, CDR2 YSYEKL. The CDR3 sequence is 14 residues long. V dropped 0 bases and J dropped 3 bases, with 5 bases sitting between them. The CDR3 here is CASSQDGANEKLFF. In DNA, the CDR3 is TGCGCCAGCAGCCAAGACGGGGCTAATGAAAAACTGTTTTTT.

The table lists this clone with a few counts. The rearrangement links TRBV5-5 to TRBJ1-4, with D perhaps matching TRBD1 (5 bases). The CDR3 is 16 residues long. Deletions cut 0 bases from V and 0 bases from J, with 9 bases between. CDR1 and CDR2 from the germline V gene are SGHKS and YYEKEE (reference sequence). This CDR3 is CASSLDRSATNEKLFF. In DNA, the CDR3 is TGTGCCAGCAGCTTGGACAGGTCTGCAACTAATGAAAAACTGTTTTTT.

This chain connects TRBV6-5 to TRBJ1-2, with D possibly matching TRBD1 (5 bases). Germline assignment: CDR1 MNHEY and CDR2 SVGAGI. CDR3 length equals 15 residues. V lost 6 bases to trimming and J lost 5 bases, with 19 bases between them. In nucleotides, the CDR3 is TGTGCCAGCAGGGACCAGGCGGGGGGAAGTTATGGCTACACCTTC. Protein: CASRDQAGGSYGYTF.

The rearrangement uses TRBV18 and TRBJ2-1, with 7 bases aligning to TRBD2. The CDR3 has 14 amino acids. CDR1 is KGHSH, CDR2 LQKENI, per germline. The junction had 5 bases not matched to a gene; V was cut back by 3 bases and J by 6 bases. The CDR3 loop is CASSPPTGGNEQFF. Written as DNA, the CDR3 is TGTGCCAGCTCACCCCCGACGGGGGGCAATGAGCAGTTCTTC.

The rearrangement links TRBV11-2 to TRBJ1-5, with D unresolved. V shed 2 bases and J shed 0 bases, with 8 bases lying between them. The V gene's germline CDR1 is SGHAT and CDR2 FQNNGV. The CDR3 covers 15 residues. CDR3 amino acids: CASSLTGISNQPQHF. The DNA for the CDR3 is TGTGCCAGCAGCTTAACGGGTATTAGCAATCAGCCCCAGCATTTT. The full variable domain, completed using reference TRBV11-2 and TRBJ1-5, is EAGVAQSPRYKIIEKRQSVAFWCNPISGHATLYWYQQILGQGPKLLIQFQNNGVVDDSQLPKDRFSAERLKGVDSTLKIQPAKLEDSAVYLCASSLTGISNQPQHFGDGTRLSIL.

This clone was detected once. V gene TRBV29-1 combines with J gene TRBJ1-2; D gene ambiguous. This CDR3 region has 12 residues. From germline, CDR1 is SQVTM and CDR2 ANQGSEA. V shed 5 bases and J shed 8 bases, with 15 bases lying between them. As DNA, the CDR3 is TGCAGCGTTTCTGGACTAATGGAGGGCTACACCTTC. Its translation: CSVSGLMEGYTF.

The CDR3 loop reads CASSYGQPLYYGYTF. The CDR3 DNA is TGTGCCAGCAGTTACGGACAGCCGCTTTACTATGGCTACACCTTC. The rearrangement joins TRBV6-2 or TRBV6-3 to TRBJ1-2; a weak D match, TRBD1 (6 bases). Germline loops: CDR1 MNHEY, CDR2 SVGEGT. V lost 2 bases and J lost 3, with 13 bases in between. This CDR3 has 15 amino acids.

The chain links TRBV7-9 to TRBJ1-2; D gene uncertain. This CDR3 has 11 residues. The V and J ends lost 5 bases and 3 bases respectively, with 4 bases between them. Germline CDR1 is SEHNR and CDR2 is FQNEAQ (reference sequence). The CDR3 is CASSQDYGYTF. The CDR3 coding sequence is TGTGCCAGCAGCCAGGACTATGGCTACACCTTC.